This T cell receptor beta chain stems from a study of neoadjuvant anti-PD-1 for oral cavity cancer. At the level of the study: Patients without progression got a fourth dose around day 43.

CDR1 SGHRS and CDR2 YFSETQ come from the germline V gene. Trimming at V came to 0 bases and at J to 4 bases, leaving 3 bases not matched to a gene. The CDR3 is 14 residues long. The time point is: after neoadjuvant nivolumab, at surgical resection. These newly diagnosed stage II-IVA oral cavity squamous cell carcinoma patients had no prior systemic or radiation treatment. Analysis of PBMCs was direct, with no culture step. Data came from immunoSEQ multiplex PCR; TCRdb stores just in-frame clones and leaves some out. Of around 32,000 clones detected, almost 80% appear once; the ten largest clones hold roughly 3.2%.

This TCR came from a person aged 35-80 years with oral cavity squamous cell carcinoma. The rearrangement links TRBV5-1 to TRBJ1-1; TRBD1 matches at 7 bases. Material: PBMCs, obtained after nivolumab (anti-PD-1) treatment. The DNA for the CDR3 is TGCGCCAGCAGCTTGGTTGGGGACAGCACTGAAGCTTTCTTT. Its translation is CASSLVGDSTEAFF.